The clone carrying this T cell receptor beta chain was picked up a small number of times. The data belong to a study of blood T cells in healthy people across ages. A J-beta primer mix and a sample-barcoded 5' primer were used in a second PCR of roughly 6 to 12 cycles. Tags on each cDNA molecule came from a template-switch adaptor with 12 random nucleotides. TCRdb re-derived calls from the 5' RACE reads in MiXCR, one entry per CDR3 protein. The table lists over 1,300,000 distinct CDR3 sequences, roughly 60% of them singletons. Germline V gene data show CDR1 as PRHDT and CDR2 as FYEKMQ (reference sequence). Between the trimmed V and J ends, which lost 1 base and 4 bases, there was a span of 13 bases. This CDR3 spans 15 amino acids.

The sample comprised blood. This clonotype was sampled from a man aged 18 to 35 in good health. V is TRBV13 and J is TRBJ1-2; D is possibly TRBD1 (5 bases). CDR3: CASSLAPAGTYGYTF. The CDR3 DNA reads TGTGCCAGCAGCTTAGCCCCGGCAGGGACCTATGGCTACACCTTC.